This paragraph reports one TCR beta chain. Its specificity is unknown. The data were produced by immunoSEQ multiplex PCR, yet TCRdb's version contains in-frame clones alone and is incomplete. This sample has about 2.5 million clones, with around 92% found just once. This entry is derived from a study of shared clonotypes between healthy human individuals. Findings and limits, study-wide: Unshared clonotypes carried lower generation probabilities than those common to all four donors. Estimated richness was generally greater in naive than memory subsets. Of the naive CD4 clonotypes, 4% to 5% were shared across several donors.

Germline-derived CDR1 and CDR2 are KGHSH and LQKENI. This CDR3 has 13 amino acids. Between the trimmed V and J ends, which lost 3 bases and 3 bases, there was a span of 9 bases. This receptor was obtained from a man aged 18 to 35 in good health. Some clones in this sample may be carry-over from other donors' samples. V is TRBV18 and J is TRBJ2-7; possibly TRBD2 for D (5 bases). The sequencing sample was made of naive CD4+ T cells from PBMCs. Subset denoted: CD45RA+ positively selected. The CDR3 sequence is CASSPRRRYEQYF. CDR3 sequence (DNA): TGTGCCAGCTCACCGCGGAGGCGCTACGAGCAGTACTTC.